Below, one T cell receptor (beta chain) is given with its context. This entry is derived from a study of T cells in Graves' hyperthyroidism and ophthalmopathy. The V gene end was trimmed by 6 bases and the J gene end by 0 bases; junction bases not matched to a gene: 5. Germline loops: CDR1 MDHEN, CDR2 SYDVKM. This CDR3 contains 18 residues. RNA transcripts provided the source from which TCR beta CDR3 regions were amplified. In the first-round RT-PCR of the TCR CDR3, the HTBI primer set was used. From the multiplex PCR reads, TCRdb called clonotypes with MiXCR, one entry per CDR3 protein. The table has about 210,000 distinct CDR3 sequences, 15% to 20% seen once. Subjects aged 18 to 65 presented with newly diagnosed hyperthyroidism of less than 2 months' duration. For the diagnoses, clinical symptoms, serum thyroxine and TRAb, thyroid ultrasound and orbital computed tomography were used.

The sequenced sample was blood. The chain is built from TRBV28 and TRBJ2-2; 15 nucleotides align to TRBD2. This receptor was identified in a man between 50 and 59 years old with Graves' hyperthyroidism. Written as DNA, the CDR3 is TGTGCCAGCAGCCCGGGACTAGCGGGAGGCCCGAACACCGGGGAGCTGTTTTTT. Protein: CASSPGLAGGPNTGELFF.